Given below is one TCR beta chain in context. Only in-frame clones appear in the TCRdb table, and some are missing; sequencing was by immunoSEQ multiplex PCR. The sample yields about 88,000 clones, around 90% seen once. The record originates from a study of technical replicates of blood from several donors. Germline V gene sequence: CDR1 MDHEN, CDR2 SYDVKM. V lost 6 bases to trimming and J lost 10 bases, with 16 bases between them. The CDR3 runs 13 residues. Sequencing was carried out using T cells isolated from PBMCs. V usage is TRBV28 and J usage is TRBJ2-1, with D possibly matching TRBD1 (6 bases). This clonotype was obtained from a human donor in good health. The DNA for the CDR3 is TGTGCCAGCAGCCTTACCCCGGGACAAGAGCAGTTCTTC. It translates to CASSLTPGQEQFF.